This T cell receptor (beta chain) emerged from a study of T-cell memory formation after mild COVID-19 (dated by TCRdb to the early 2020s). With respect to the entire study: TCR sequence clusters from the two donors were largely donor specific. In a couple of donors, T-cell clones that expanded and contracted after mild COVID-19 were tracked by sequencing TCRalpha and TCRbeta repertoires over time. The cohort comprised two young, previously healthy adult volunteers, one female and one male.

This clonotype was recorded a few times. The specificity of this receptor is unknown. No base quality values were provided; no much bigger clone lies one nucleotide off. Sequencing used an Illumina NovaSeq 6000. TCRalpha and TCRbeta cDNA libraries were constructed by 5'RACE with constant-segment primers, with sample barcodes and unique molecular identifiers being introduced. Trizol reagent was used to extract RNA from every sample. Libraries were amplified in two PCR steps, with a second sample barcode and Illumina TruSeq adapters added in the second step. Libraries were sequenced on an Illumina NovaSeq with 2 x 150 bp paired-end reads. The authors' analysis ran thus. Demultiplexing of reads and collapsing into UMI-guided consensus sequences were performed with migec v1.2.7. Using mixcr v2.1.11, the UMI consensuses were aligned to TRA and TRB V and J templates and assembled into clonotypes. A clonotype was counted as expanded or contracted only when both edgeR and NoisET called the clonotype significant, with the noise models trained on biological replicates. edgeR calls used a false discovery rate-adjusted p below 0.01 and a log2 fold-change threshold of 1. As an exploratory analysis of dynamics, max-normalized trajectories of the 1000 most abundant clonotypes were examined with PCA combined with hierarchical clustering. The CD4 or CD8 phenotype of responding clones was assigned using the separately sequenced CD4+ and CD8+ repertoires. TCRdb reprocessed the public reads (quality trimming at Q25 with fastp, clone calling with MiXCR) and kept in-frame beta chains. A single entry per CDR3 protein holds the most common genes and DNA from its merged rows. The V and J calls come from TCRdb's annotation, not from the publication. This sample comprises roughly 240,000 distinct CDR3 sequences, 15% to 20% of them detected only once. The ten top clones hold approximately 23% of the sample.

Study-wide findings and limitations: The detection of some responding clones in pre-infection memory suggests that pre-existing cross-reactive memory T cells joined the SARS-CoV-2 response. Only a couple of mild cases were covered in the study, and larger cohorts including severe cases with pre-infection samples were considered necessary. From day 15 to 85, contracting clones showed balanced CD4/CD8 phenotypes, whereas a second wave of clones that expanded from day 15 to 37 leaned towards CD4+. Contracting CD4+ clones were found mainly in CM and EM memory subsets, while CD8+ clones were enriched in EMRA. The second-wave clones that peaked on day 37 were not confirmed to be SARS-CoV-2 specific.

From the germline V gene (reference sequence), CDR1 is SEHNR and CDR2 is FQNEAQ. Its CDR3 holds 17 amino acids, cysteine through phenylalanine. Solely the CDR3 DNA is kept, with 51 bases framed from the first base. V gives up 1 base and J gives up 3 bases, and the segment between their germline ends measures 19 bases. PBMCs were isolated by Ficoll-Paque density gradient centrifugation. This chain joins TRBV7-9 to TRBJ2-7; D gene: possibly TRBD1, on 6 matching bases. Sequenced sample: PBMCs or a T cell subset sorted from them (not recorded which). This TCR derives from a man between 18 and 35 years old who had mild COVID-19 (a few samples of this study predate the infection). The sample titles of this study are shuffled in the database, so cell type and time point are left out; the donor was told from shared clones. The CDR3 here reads CASSLDGGSPRIYEQYF. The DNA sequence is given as TGTGCCAGCAGCTTAGATGGGGGCTCACCGCGGATCTACGAGCAGTACTTC.